Each of the 5 T cell receptor beta chains below was sequenced from the same sample in a study of T cells in Graves' hyperthyroidism and ophthalmopathy. The CDR3 regions of TCR beta were amplified from RNA transcripts. Initially, a first-round RT-PCR of the TCR CDR3 employed the HTBI primer set. TCRdb used MiXCR to reprocess the multiplex PCR reads, holding one entry per CDR3 protein. Here the sample spans about 280,000 distinct CDR3 sequences, around a quarter being singletons. The sequencing sample was made of blood. Source of these receptors: a man between 35 and 55 years old with Graves' hyperthyroidism that later progressed to Graves' ophthalmopathy.

Ten or more counts support this clonotype. A much larger clone differs by one base, so this may be a read error. The V call is TRBV6-2 or TRBV6-3, the J call TRBJ1-1, with 9 bases that match TRBD1. The germline gives CDR1 MNHEY, CDR2 SVGEGT. The CDR3 is 15 amino acids. CDR3 sequence reads: CASRTTGGENAEAFF. CDR3 coding DNA: TGTGCCAGCAGAACTACAGGGGGCGAGAACGCTGAAGCTTTCTTT.

This clonotype was detected ten times or more. The V gene is TRBV4-2, the J gene TRBJ1-5; D uncertain. This CDR3 spans 15 amino acids. The germline V gene encodes CDR1 LGHNA and CDR2 YNFKEQ. V shed 0 bases and J shed 7 bases, with 13 bases lying between them. The CDR3 region is CASSQDRGRSQPQHF. The CDR3 bases are TGTGCCAGCAGCCAAGATCGTGGCAGGTCCCAGCCCCAGCATTTT.

Of note for this clonotype: Its ends do not fully match the called genes, so a read error is possible. The chain recombines TRBV28 with TRBJ1-2, with D possibly TRBD1 on 6 matching bases. The CDR3 runs to 13 residues. Germline lookup yields CDR1 MDHEN and CDR2 SYDVKM. The DNA for the CDR3 is TGTGTCAGCAGTCTACAGGGTTTTGGTGGCTACACCTTC. Translating gives CVSSLQGFGGYTF.

The V and J genes are TRBV12-3 or TRBV12-4 and TRBJ2-7; no clear D. V lost 5 bases and J 6 bases, leaving 14 bases between the germline ends. This CDR3 is built from 13 residues. This chain's CDR3 is CASSVSASREQYF. In DNA form, the CDR3 reads TGTGCCAGCAGTGTCTCGGCTAGTCGCGAGCAGTACTTC.

There are many counts of this clonotype. J is TRBJ1-1 and V is TRBV11-1; weak D call: TRBD1 (6 bases). The CDR3 covers 16 residues. V was trimmed by 1 base and J by 11 bases, leaving 23 bases between them. Germline lookup yields CDR1 SGHAT and CDR2 FQDESV (reference sequence). CDR3 protein: CASSLGVGAGPTEAFF. The CDR3 DNA follows: TGTGCCAGCAGCTTAGGTGTGGGGGCAGGCCCCACGGAGGCTTTCTTT. The variable domain in full, with the rest retrieved from reference TRBV11-1 and TRBJ1-1, is EAEVAQSPRYKITEKSQAVAFWCDPISGHATLYWYRQILGQGPELLVQFQDESVVDDSQLPKDRFSAERLKGVDSTLKIQPAELGDSAMYLCASSLGVGAGPTEAFFGQGTRLTVV.